Presented here are 5 T cell receptor beta chains from one specimen sequenced in a study of early T cells in non-severe SARS-CoV-2 infection. TCRdb used MiXCR to reprocess the 5' RACE reads, holding one entry per CDR3 protein. This table holds under 70,000 distinct CDR3 sequences, approximately 5.9% found once. This specimen consisted of whole blood, obtained at baseline. These receptors came from an adult who was a healthcare worker with PCR-confirmed SARS-CoV-2 infection or an uninfected control (not recorded which).

The chain joins TRBV2 to TRBJ1-4, with D unclear. The germline CDR1 and CDR2 sequences are SNHLY and FYNNEI. V lost 4 bases, J lost 4 bases, and 10 bases lay in between. The CDR3 extends over 14 amino acids. The CDR3 is CASSAQVLNEKLFF. As DNA, the CDR3 is TGTGCCAGCAGTGCCCAGGTCCTTAATGAAAAACTGTTTTTT.

The chain joins TRBV20-1 to TRBJ2-4, with 12 bases lining up with TRBD2. Germline values: CDR1 DFQATT, CDR2 SNEGSKA (reference sequence). Trimming removed 3 bases from V and 3 bases from J; junction bases left unmatched: 3. The CDR3 runs to 15 residues. CDR3 amino acids: CSARASGRGKNIQYF. CDR3 DNA sequence: TGCAGTGCTAGGGCTAGCGGGAGGGGCAAAAACATTCAGTACTTC.

This clonotype was observed at least ten times. The J gene is TRBJ2-7, the V gene TRBV29-1, with D perhaps being TRBD1 or TRBD2 (5 bases each). Germline-derived CDR1 and CDR2 are SQVTM and ANQGSEA. The CDR3 runs 15 residues. The V end was cut by 7 bases, the J end by 3 bases, with 22 bases between. The CDR3 loop reads CSAGTPTTPFYEQYF. The DNA for the CDR3 is TGCAGCGCTGGGACCCCGACCACCCCCTTCTACGAGCAGTACTTC.

This clonotype was counted many times. The chain combines TRBV3-1 with TRBJ2-1; the D is unclear. The CDR3 consists of 18 residues. The ends were cut back, 1 base at V and 0 bases at J, with 16 bases in the middle. Looked up from germline, CDR1 is LGHDT and CDR2 is YNNKEL (reference sequence). The CDR3 region has the DNA TGTGCCAGCAGCCAAGCGCTATCGGGCCGGAGCTCCTACAATGAGCAGTTCTTC. As protein: CASSQALSGRSSYNEQFF.

This clonotype was counted only a few times. The rearrangement links TRBV28 to TRBJ2-7, with a weak D call TRBD2 (6 bases). The CDR3 sequence is 12 residues long. V lost 7 bases and J 4 bases, leaving 11 bases between the germline ends. Germline-derived CDR1 and CDR2 are MDHEN and SYDVKM. The CDR3 protein is CASTQRGYEQYF. The CDR3 DNA reads TGTGCCAGCACTCAACGGGGGTACGAGCAGTACTTC.